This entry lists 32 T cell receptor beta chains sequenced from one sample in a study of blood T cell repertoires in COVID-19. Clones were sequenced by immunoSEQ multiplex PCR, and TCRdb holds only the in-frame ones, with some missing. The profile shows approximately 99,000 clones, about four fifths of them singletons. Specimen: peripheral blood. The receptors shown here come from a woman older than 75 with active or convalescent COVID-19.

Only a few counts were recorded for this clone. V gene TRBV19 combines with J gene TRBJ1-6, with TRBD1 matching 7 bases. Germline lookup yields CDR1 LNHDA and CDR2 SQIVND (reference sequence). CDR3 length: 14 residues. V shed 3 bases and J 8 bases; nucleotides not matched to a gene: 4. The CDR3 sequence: CASSITGVDSPLHF. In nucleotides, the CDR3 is TGTGCCAGTAGTATCACAGGGGTTGATTCACCCCTCCACTTT.

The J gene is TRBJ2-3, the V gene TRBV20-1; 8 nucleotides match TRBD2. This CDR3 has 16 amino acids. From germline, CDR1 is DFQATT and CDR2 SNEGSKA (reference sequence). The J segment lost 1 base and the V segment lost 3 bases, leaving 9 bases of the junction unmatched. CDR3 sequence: CSASMGSGSRTDTQYF. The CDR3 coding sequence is TGCAGTGCTAGTATGGGGAGCGGGAGCCGCACAGATACGCAGTATTTT.

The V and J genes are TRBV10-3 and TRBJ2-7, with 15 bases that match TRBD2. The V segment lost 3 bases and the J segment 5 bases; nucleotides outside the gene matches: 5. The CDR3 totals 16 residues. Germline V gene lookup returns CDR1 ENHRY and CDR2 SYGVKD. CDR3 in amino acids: CAISDPGLAGGDEQYF. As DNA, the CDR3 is TGTGCCATCAGTGACCCGGGACTAGCGGGAGGAGACGAGCAGTACTTC.

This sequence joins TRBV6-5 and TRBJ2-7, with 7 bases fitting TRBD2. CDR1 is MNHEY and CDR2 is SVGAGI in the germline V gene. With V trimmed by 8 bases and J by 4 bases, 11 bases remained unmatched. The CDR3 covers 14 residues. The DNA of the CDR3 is TGTGCCAGCGGGAGCGGGATCCTTGCTTACGAGCAGTACTTC. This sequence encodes CASGSGILAYEQYF.

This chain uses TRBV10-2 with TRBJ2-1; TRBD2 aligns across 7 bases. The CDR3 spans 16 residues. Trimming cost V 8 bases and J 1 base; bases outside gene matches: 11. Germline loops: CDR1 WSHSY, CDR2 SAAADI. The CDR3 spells CASRNRRRESYNEQFF. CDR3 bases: TGCGCCAGCCGCAACCGGAGGCGGGAGTCCTACAATGAGCAGTTCTTC.

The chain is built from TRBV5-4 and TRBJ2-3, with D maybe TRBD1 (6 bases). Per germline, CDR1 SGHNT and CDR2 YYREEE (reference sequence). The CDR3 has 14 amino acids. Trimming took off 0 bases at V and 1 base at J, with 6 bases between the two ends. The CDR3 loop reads CASSLAGGTDTQYF. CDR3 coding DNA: TGTGCCAGCAGCTTGGCAGGGGGCACAGATACGCAGTATTTT. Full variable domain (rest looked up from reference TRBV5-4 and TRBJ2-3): ETGVTQSPTHLIKTRGQQVTLRCSSQSGHNTVSWYQQALGQGPQFIFQYYREEENGRGNFPPRFSGLQFPNYSSELNVNALELDDSALYLCASSLAGGTDTQYFGPGTRLTVL.

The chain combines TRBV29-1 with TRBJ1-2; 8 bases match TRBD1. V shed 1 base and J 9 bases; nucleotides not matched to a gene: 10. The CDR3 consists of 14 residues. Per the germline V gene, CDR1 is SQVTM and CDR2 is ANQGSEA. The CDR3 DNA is TGCAGCGTTGAAGGGGGGACAGGCTCCCCTAGCTACACCTTC. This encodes CSVEGGTGSPSYTF.

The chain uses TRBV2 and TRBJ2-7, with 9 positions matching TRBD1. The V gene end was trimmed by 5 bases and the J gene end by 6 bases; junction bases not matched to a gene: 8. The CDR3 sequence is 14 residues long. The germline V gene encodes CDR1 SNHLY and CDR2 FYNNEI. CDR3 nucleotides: TGTGCCAGCAGTCCTTTTCGACAGGGGGGCGAGCAGTACTTC. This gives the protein CASSPFRQGGEQYF. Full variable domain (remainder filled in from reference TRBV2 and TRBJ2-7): EPEVTQTPSHQVTQMGQEVILRCVPISNHLYFYWYRQILGQKVEFLVSFYNNEISEKSEIFDDQFSVERPDGSNFTLKIRSTKLEDSAMYFCASSPFRQGGEQYFGPGTRLTVT.

The CDR3 bases are TGTGCCAGTATGTGGGACAGGGGGTCCACCGGGGAGCTGTTTTTT. Its translation: CASMWDRGSTGELFF. The rearrangement joins TRBV19 to TRBJ2-2, with TRBD1 matching over 11 bases. Germline V CDR1 and CDR2: LNHDA, SQIVND (reference sequence). V shed 7 bases, J shed 4 bases, and the junction held 5 bases outside the gene matches. The CDR3 covers 15 residues. Combining the CDR3 with reference TRBV19 and TRBJ2-2 gives the whole variable domain DGGITQSPKYLFRKEGQNVTLSCEQNLNHDAMYWYRQDPGQGLRLIYYSQIVNDFQKGDIAEGYSVSREKKESFPLTVTSAQKNPTAFYLCASMWDRGSTGELFFGEGSRLTVL.

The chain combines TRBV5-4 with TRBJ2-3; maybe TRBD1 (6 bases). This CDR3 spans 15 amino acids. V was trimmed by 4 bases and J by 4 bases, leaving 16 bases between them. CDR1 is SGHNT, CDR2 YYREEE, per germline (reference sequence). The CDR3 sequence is CASSPLRGSPDTQYF. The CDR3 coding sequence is TGTGCCAGCAGCCCTTTAAGGGGGAGTCCAGATACGCAGTATTTT. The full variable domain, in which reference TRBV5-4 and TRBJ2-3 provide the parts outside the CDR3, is ETGVTQSPTHLIKTRGQQVTLRCSSQSGHNTVSWYQQALGQGPQFIFQYYREEENGRGNFPPRFSGLQFPNYSSELNVNALELDDSALYLCASSPLRGSPDTQYFGPGTRLTVL.

The DNA of the CDR3 is TGTGCCAGCAGTGAAGTGTGGCTAGCGGGAGGAGTGGATACGCAGTATTTT. Translating gives CASSEVWLAGGVDTQYF. The chain has TRBV6-1 and TRBJ2-3, with 11 bases aligning to TRBD2. The CDR3 covers 17 residues. In germline, CDR1 is MNHNS, CDR2 SASEGT. The ends lost 1 base at V and 6 bases at J; junction bases unmatched: 9.

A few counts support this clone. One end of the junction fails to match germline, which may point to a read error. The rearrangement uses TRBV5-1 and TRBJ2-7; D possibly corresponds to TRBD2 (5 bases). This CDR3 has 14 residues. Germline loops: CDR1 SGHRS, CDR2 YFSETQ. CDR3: CASSLASQPYEQYF. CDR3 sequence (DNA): TGTGCCAGCAGCTTGGCTAGCCAACCCTACGAGCAGTACTTC.

The chain's CDR3 is CASSTYDRGEKLFF. Here the CDR3 DNA reads TGTGCCAGTAGTACCTACGACAGGGGAGAGAAACTGTTTTTT. The chain links TRBV19 to TRBJ1-4; 8 bases are a match to TRBD1. The V and J ends lost 4 bases and 11 bases, in that order; junction bases with no gene match: 9. Germline CDR1 and CDR2: LNHDA and SQIVND (reference sequence). The CDR3 runs 14 residues. The full variable domain, completed using reference TRBV19 and TRBJ1-4, is DGGITQSPKYLFRKEGQNVTLSCEQNLNHDAMYWYRQDPGQGLRLIYYSQIVNDFQKGDIAEGYSVSREKKESFPLTVTSAQKNPTAFYLCASSTYDRGEKLFFGSGTQLSVL.

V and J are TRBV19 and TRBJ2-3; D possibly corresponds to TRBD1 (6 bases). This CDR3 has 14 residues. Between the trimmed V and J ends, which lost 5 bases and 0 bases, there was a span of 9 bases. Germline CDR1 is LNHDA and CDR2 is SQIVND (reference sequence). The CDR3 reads CASSLQGSTDTQYF. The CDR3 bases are TGTGCCAGTAGTCTCCAGGGGAGCACAGATACGCAGTATTTT. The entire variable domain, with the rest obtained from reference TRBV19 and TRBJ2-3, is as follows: DGGITQSPKYLFRKEGQNVTLSCEQNLNHDAMYWYRQDPGQGLRLIYYSQIVNDFQKGDIAEGYSVSREKKESFPLTVTSAQKNPTAFYLCASSLQGSTDTQYFGPGTRLTVL.

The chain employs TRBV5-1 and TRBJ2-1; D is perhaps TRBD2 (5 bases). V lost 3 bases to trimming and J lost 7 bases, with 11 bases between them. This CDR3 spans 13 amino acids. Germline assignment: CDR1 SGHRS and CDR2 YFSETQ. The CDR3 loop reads CASSSTRENEQFF. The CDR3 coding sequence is TGCGCCAGCAGCTCCACTAGGGAAAATGAGCAGTTCTTC.

The CDR3 DNA is TGTGCCAGTTCACGAGACGGGACCGGGGAGCTGTTTTTT. Translating gives CASSRDGTGELFF. The genes are TRBV24-1 and TRBJ2-2, with D unclear. The germline V and J ends were trimmed by 11 bases and 5 bases, with 14 bases remaining between them. CDR1 and CDR2 (germline): KGHDR, SFDVKD. The CDR3 totals 13 residues.

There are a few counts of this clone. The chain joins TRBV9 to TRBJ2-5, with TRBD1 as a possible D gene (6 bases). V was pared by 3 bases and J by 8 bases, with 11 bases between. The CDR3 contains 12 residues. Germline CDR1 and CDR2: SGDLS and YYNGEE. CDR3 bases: TGTGCCAGCAGCGGAGGGGGTGGAACCCAGTACTTC. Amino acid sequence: CASSGGGGTQYF.

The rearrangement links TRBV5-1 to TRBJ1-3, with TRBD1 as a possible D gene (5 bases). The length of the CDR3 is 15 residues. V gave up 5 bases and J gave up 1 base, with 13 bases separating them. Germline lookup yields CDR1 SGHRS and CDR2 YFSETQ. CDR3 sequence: CASSWGEVSGNTIYF. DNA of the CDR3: TGCGCCAGCAGTTGGGGGGAAGTTTCTGGAAACACCATATATTTT. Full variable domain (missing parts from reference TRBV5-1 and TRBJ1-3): KAGVTQTPRYLIKTRGQQVTLSCSPISGHRSVSWYQQTPGQGLQFLFEYFSETQRNKGNFPGRFSGRQFSNSRSEMNVSTLELGDSALYLCASSWGEVSGNTIYFGEGSWLTVV.

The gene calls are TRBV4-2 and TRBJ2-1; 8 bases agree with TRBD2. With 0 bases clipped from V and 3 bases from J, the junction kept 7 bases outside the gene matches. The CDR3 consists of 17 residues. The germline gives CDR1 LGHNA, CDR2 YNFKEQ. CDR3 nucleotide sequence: TGTGCCAGCAGCCAAGATCATCTGCTAGCGGGCTACAATGAGCAGTTCTTC. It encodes CASSQDHLLAGYNEQFF.

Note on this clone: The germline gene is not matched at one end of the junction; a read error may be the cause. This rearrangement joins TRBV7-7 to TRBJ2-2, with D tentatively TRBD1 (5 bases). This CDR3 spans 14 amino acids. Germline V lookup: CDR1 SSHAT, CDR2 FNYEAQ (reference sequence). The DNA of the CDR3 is TGTGCTAGCAGCCCTACAGGGAACACCGGGGAGCTGTTTTTT. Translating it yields CASSPTGNTGELFF.

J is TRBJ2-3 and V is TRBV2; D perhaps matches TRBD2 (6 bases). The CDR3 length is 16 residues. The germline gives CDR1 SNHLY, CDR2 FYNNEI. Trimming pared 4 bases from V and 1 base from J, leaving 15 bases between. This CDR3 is CASSVSREIGTDTQYF. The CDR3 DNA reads TGTGCCAGCAGTGTATCCCGGGAGATCGGCACAGATACGCAGTATTTT.

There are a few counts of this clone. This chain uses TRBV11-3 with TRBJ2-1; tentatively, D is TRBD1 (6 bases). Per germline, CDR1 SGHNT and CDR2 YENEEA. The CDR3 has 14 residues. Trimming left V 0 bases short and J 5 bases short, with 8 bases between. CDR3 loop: CASSLEGAHNEQFF. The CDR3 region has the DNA TGTGCCAGCAGCTTAGAGGGGGCCCACAATGAGCAGTTCTTC.

The CDR3 sequence: CASSPRGGADEQYF. DNA of the CDR3: TGCGCCAGCAGCCCCCGGGGGGGGGCGGACGAGCAGTACTTC. The J gene is TRBJ2-7, the V gene TRBV5-1; 8 nucleotides line up with TRBD2. The junction had 8 bases not matched to a gene; V was cut back by 4 bases and J by 5 bases. This CDR3 is 14 amino acids long. Germline V lookup: CDR1 SGHRS, CDR2 YFSETQ.

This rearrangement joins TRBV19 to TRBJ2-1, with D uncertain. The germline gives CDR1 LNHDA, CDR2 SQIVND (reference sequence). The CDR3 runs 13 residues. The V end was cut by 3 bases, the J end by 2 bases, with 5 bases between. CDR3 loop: CASSMSPYNEQFF. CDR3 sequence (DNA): TGTGCCAGTAGTATGAGCCCCTACAATGAGCAGTTCTTC.

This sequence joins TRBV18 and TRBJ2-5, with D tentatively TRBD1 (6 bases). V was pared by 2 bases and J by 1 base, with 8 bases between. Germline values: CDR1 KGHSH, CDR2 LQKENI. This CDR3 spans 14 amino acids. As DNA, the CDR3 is TGTGCCAGCTCACCAAGGACAGTCCAAGAGACCCAGTACTTC. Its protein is CASSPRTVQETQYF.

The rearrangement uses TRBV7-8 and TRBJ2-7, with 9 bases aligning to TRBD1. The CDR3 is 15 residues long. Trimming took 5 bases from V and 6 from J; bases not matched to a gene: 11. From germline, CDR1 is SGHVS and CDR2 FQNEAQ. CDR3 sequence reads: CASSTHRGRVVEQYF. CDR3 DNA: TGTGCCAGCAGCACCCACAGGGGGCGCGTGGTCGAGCAGTACTTC.

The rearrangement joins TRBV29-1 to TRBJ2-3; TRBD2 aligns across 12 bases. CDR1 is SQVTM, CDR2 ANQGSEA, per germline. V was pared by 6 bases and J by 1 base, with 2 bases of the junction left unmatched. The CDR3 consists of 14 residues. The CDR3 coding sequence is TGCAGCGTCTCTAGCGGGGGGGGCACAGATACGCAGTATTTT. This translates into CSVSSGGGTDTQYF.

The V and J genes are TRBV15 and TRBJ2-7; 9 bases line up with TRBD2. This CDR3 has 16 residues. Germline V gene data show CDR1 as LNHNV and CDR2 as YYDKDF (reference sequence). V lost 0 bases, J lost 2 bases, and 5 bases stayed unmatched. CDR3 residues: CATSRDLASGTYEQYF. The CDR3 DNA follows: TGTGCCACCAGCAGAGATTTAGCTAGCGGGACCTACGAGCAGTACTTC.

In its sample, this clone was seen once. Here the CDR3 DNA reads TGTGCCAGCAGTCAACAGGGGGCCGGTTCACCCCTCCACTTT. Translation gives CASSQQGAGSPLHF. The chain has TRBV6-6 and TRBJ1-6; 9 bases are a match to TRBD1. From germline, CDR1 is MNHNY and CDR2 SVGAGI (reference sequence). The CDR3 runs to 14 residues. V lost 5 bases and J lost 9; bases outside the gene matches: 5.

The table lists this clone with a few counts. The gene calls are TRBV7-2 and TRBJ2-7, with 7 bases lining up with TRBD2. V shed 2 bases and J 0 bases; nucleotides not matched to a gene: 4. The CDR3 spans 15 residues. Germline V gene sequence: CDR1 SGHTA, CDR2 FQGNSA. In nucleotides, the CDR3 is TGTGCCAGCAGCTTAACCGGGGGGAGCTCCTACGAGCAGTACTTC. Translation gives CASSLTGGSSYEQYF.

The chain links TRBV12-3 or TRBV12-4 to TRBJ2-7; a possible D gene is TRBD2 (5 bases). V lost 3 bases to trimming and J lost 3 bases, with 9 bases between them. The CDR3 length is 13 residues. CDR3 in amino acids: CASSLRDNYEQYF. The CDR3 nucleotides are TGTGCCAGCAGTTTGAGGGATAACTACGAGCAGTACTTC.

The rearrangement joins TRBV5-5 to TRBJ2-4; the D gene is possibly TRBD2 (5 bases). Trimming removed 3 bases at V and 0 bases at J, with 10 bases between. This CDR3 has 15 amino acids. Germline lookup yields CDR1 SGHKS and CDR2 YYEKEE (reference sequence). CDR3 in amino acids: CASSSDGIAKNIQYF. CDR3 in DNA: TGTGCCAGCAGCTCGGACGGGATAGCCAAAAACATTCAGTACTTC.